A selection of T cell receptor beta chains follows, all from one sample in a study of T cell repertoires in aging, cancer and after chemotherapy. TCRdb ran MiXCR on the multiplex PCR reads and lists one entry per CDR3 protein. The sample lists under 5,500 distinct CDR3 sequences; roughly 45% were seen once. The specimen sequenced was blood. The receptors originated from a human donor with a blood cancer. Each CDR3 is given with its conserved first and last residue. A D gene is named only where the DNA matches it firmly. Size is omitted from some rows. Given values are once, few, many or a class for expanded clones.

cdr3_aa,cdr3_nt,v_call,clone_size,j_call,d_call
CSAGEGKETQYF,TGCAGTGCCGGGGAGGGTAAGGAGACCCAGTACTTC,TRBV20-1,.,TRBJ2-5,TRBD2
CASSPEGAGDYGYTF,TGCGCCAGCAGCCCGGAGGGGGCAGGGGACTATGGCTACACCTTC,TRBV5-1,.,TRBJ1-2,TRBD1
CAWTGGSSAGEQYF,TGTGCCTGGACGGGCGGGTCCTCGGCGGGCGAGCAGTACTTC,TRBV30,.,TRBJ2-7,.
CASSYGGQGASGYTF,TGTGCCAGCAGTTATGGGGGACAGGGGGCGTCCGGCTACACCTTC,TRBV6-2/TRBV6-3,.,TRBJ1-2,TRBD1
CASSLYRSGSNEQFF,TGTGCCAGCTCACTATACCGTAGCGGGAGTAATGAGCAGTTCTTC,TRBV18,.,TRBJ2-1,TRBD2
CASSSYNEQFF,TGTGCCAGCAGTTCTTACAATGAGCAGTTCTTC,TRBV12-3/TRBV12-4,.,TRBJ2-1,.
CASSEGHYGYTF,TGTGCCAGCAGTGAAGGCCACTATGGCTACACCTTC,TRBV6-1,.,TRBJ1-2,.
CASSDGVISYEQYF,TGTGCCAGCAGTGACGGCGTCATCTCCTACGAGCAGTACTTC,TRBV6-4,once,TRBJ2-7,.
CAVSSGVRTDTQYF,TGTGCCGTATCTAGCGGGGTCCGCACAGATACGCAGTATTTT,TRBV10-3,.,TRBJ2-3,TRBD2
CAWRSGRNSPLHF,TGTGCCTGGAGGAGTGGCAGAAATTCACCCCTCCACTTT,TRBV30,.,TRBJ1-6,.
CASSYRASLYF,TGTGCCAGCAGTTACCGGGCTAGTCTTTACTTC,TRBV6-2/TRBV6-3,.,TRBJ2-5,.
CASRETVGTEAFF,TGTGCCAGCAGAGAGACAGTGGGCACTGAAGCTTTCTTT,TRBV7-6,.,TRBJ1-1,.
CASSLVQSYEQYF,TGCGCCAGCAGCTTGGTACAATCCTACGAGCAGTACTTC,TRBV5-5,.,TRBJ2-7,.
CASSLSRRGETQYF,TGTGCCAGCAGTTTATCGAGGAGGGGGGAGACCCAGTACTTC,TRBV27,.,TRBJ2-5,.
CSAGEVNTGELFF,TGCAGTGCCGGAGAGGTGAACACCGGGGAGCTGTTTTTT,TRBV20-1,.,TRBJ2-2,.
CASSLLGQGQETQYF,TGTGCCAGCAGCCTCCTTGGACAGGGCCAAGAGACCCAGTACTTC,TRBV7-6,.,TRBJ2-5,TRBD1
CASSLDNLGGEKLFF,TGTGCCAGCAGCTTGGATAATTTAGGGGGTGAAAAACTGTTTTTT,TRBV5-4,.,TRBJ1-4,.
CASSWGSGASGANVLTF,TGTGCCAGCAGCTGGGGGTCAGGTGCTTCTGGGGCCAACGTCCTGACTTTC,TRBV5-4,.,TRBJ2-6,.
CASSYYTPGETQYF,TGTGCCAGCAGTTACTACACTCCGGGAGAGACCCAGTACTTC,TRBV6-5,few,TRBJ2-5,.
CASSLGLANNEQFF,TGTGCCAGCAGCCTGGGACTAGCGAATAATGAGCAGTTCTTC,TRBV11-1,.,TRBJ2-1,TRBD2
CASSPLRAISAFF,TGTGCCAGCAGTCCACTAAGGGCGATTTCAGCTTTCTTT,TRBV27,once,TRBJ1-1,.
CASSGRLAGDNEQYF,TGTGCCAGCAGCGGAAGACTAGCGGGAGACAACGAGCAGTACTTC,TRBV7-4,.,TRBJ2-7,TRBD2
CASSRGGQGMYEQYF,TGTGCCAGCAGCCGGGGGGGACAGGGTATGTACGAGCAGTACTTC,TRBV5-6,.,TRBJ2-7,.
CSPGGTDTQYF,TGCAGCCCGGGGGGAACAGATACGCAGTATTTT,TRBV20-1,.,TRBJ2-3,TRBD2
CASRDPSGGFKAQYF,TGTGCCAGCAGGGACCCCAGCGGGGGGTTTAAAGCGCAGTATTTT,TRBV6-1,.,TRBJ2-3,TRBD2
CASSFGQGRTDTQYF,TGTGCCAGCAGTTTTGGGCAGGGACGCACAGATACGCAGTATTTT,TRBV12-3/TRBV12-4,.,TRBJ2-3,.
CASSQYNEQFF,TGTGCCAGCAGTCAATACAATGAGCAGTTCTTC,TRBV6-2/TRBV6-3,few,TRBJ2-1,.
CASSLRPSGEGGELFF,TGTGCCAGCAGTTTACGCCCTAGCGGGGAAGGCGGGGAGCTGTTTTTT,TRBV12-3/TRBV12-4,.,TRBJ2-2,TRBD2
CASSIGPRRGAYNEQFF,TGTGCCAGTAGTATAGGCCCCCGGCGGGGGGCCTACAATGAGCAGTTCTTC,TRBV19,.,TRBJ2-1,TRBD2
CAWSVRVLAKNIQYF,TGTGCCTGGAGTGTACGGGTCCTAGCCAAAAACATTCAGTACTTC,TRBV30,few,TRBJ2-4,.
CATQGASGVETQYF,TGTGCCACACAGGGGGCTAGCGGGGTGGAGACCCAGTACTTC,TRBV2,once,TRBJ2-5,.
CASSLTLAGGLGYNEQFF,TGTGCCAGCAGCTTAACGCTCGCGGGAGGGTTGGGTTACAATGAGCAGTTCTTC,TRBV13,.,TRBJ2-1,TRBD2
CASSVSGAAGGELFF,TGTGCCAGTAGTGTTTCGGGAGCCGCGGGCGGGGAGCTGTTTTTT,TRBV19,few,TRBJ2-2,.
CASSRQGSRGYTF,TGTGCCAGCAGTAGACAGGGAAGTCGTGGCTACACCTTC,TRBV6-2/TRBV6-3,.,TRBJ1-2,TRBD1
CAWSVRVQDTQYF,TGTGCCTGGAGTGTGAGGGTCCAAGATACGCAGTATTTT,TRBV30,.,TRBJ2-3,.
CASSPRGGRAVDTQYF,TGTGCCAGCAGCCCCCGGGGCGGGAGGGCCGTAGATACGCAGTATTTT,TRBV28,.,TRBJ2-3,TRBD2
CASSYPRGGGNYNEQFF,TGTGCCAGCAGTTACCCACGGGGGGGGGGGAACTACAATGAGCAGTTCTTC,TRBV6-2/TRBV6-3,.,TRBJ2-1,TRBD2
CASSPGGSEKLFF,TGTGCCAGCTCACCAGGGGGCAGTGAAAAACTGTTTTTT,TRBV5-6,.,TRBJ1-4,TRBD1
CASSLRGNEQFF,TGTGCCAGCAGTTTGCGGGGCAATGAGCAGTTCTTC,TRBV12-3/TRBV12-4,few,TRBJ2-1,.
CASRQASGTDTQYF,TGTGCCAGTCGACAGGCCTCCGGCACAGATACGCAGTATTTT,TRBV6-4,.,TRBJ2-3,.
CASHTPGSRLSWETQYF,TGTGCCAGCCATACGCCGGGGTCTAGATTATCCTGGGAGACCCAGTACTTC,TRBV7-2,few,TRBJ2-5,.
CASSLNQGASGYTF,TGTGCCAGCAGCTTAAATCAGGGGGCGAGTGGCTACACCTTC,TRBV7-2,.,TRBJ1-2,TRBD1
CASSETWYGYTF,TGTGCCAGCAGTGAAACATGGTATGGCTACACCTTC,TRBV6-5,.,TRBJ1-2,.
CASSLASGRAEQYF,TGTGCCAGCAGCTTGGCTAGCGGGAGGGCCGAGCAGTACTTC,TRBV5-4,few,TRBJ2-7,TRBD2
CASSPRRSRTFEQYF,TGTGCCAGCTCACCACGGAGGTCCAGGACCTTCGAGCAGTACTTC,TRBV18,.,TRBJ2-7,.
CASPSRQATNTGELFF,TGTGCCAGTCCGAGCCGTCAGGCTACCAACACCGGGGAGCTGTTTTTT,TRBV19,few,TRBJ2-2,.
CASSLERPTGELFF,TGTGCCAGCAGCTTGGAGCGCCCTACCGGGGAGCTGTTTTTT,TRBV5-4,.,TRBJ2-2,.
CASSYSTGVSNYGYTF,TGTGCCAGCAGTTACTCGACAGGGGTGTCCAACTATGGCTACACCTTC,TRBV6-6,few,TRBJ1-2,TRBD1
CASSLTGANVLTF,TGTGCCAGCAGTTTGACTGGGGCCAACGTCCTGACTTTC,TRBV5-4,few,TRBJ2-6,.
CAIASLLSSTDTQYF,TGTGCCATCGCAAGCCTGTTGTCTAGCACAGATACGCAGTATTTT,TRBV6-1,few,TRBJ2-3,.
CASDTVEFYSGELFF,TGTGCCAGCGATACAGTCGAATTTTACAGCGGGGAGCTGTTTTTT,TRBV5-5,few,TRBJ2-2,.
CAIRTGGQNSPLHF,TGTGCCATCAGAACAGGGGGCCAGAATTCACCCCTCCACTTT,TRBV10-3,.,TRBJ1-6,TRBD1
CASSDDRGAETQYF,TGTGCCAGCAGCGACGACAGGGGGGCAGAGACCCAGTACTTC,TRBV7-6,.,TRBJ2-5,TRBD1
CASSLEWGSTGELFF,TGTGCCAGCAGCTTGGAGTGGGGGAGCACCGGGGAGCTGTTTTTT,TRBV5-4,.,TRBJ2-2,.
CASSLDRGGYGYTF,TGTGCCAGCAGCTTGGACAGGGGCGGCTATGGCTACACCTTC,TRBV5-6,.,TRBJ1-2,TRBD1
CASSESKQAVSGNTIYF,TGCGCCAGCAGTGAGTCGAAACAGGCAGTATCTGGAAACACCATATATTTT,TRBV10-1,few,TRBJ1-3,.